This TCR beta chain emerged from a study of OX40 agonist ivuxolimab in advanced cancers. This CDR3 comprises 17 residues. Germline values: CDR1 SGHNT, CDR2 YYREEE (reference sequence). The V gene end was trimmed by 0 bases and the J gene end by 4 bases; junction bases not matched to a gene: 12. This table comes from immunoSEQ multiplex PCR, and its TCRdb copy is limited to in-frame clones, with some not included. The repertoire holds tens of thousands of clones, with roughly 89% as singletons. The chain carries TRBV5-4 and TRBJ2-5; 7 bases agree with TRBD1. The specimen comprised CD4+ or CD8+ T cells sorted from blood, sampled in a trial of the OX40 agonist ivuxolimab. The sequence derives from an adult with an advanced solid tumor such as melanoma, head and neck, liver or kidney cancer. The CDR3 protein is CASSLGHYRGGGETQYF. DNA of the CDR3: TGTGCCAGCAGCTTGGGCCACTACAGGGGTGGAGGAGAGACCCAGTACTTC.